This T cell receptor beta chain was captured in a study of T cell clonotyping in hematopoietic cell transplantation. Study overall: Recipient samples before transplant were obtained post-cytoreduction.

Worth noting for this clone: The antigen remains undetermined.

Profiled with immunoSEQ multiplex PCR; TCRdb holds only in-frame clones, not every one. The profile covers 30,000 to 40,000 clones, with 95% appearing a single time and around 1.5% taken by the ten largest. Time point given: recipient sample about 28 days before transplant, after cytoreduction. The germline V gene has CDR1 MGHRA and CDR2 YSYEKL. V lost 3 bases and J lost 7, with 7 bases in between. CDR3 length equals 12 residues. Study-level results: Few recipient clonotypes overlapped donors; over 95% were de novo at given depth. No sorting was done, leaving CD4 and CD8 contributions mixed. Broader posttransplant TCR repertoire diversity was predicted by graft donor and pretransplant recipient Inverse Simpson Index values.

The TCR was taken from a man between 40 and 49 years old with chronic myeloid leukemia. Some clones in this sample may be carry-over from other donors' samples. Here the sequenced sample was peripheral blood mononuclear cells, taken before stem cell transplant. The chain joins TRBV4-1 to TRBJ2-1; no firm D call. CDR3 DNA: TGCGCCAGCAGCCAGTCTAGGAATGAGCAGTTCTTC. Protein product: CASSQSRNEQFF.